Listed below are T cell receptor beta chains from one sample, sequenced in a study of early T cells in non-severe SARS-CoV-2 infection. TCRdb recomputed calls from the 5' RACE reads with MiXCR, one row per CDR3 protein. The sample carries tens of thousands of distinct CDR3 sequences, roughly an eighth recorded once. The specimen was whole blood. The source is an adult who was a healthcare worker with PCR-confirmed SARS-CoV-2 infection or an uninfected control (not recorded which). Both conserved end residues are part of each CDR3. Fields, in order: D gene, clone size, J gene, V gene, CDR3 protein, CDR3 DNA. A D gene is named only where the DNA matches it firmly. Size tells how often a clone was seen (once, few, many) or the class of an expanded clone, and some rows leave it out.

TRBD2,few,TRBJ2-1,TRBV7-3,CASSPRTSGNRNEQFF,TGTGCCAGCAGCCCCCGGACTAGCGGGAATAGGAATGAGCAGTTCTTC
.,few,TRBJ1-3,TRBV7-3,CASSFYPRGGQTIYF,TGTGCCAGCAGCTTCTACCCCCGGGGAGGGCAAACCATATATTTT
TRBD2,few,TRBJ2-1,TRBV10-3,CAIRAAGGDFLHEQFF,TGTGCCATCAGGGCCGCCGGGGGGGACTTCCTACATGAGCAGTTCTTC
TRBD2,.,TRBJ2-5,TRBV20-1,CSVTNPGGPQKETQYF,TGCAGTGTTACGAACCCGGGAGGGCCCCAGAAAGAGACCCAGTACTTC
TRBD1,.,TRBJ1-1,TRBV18,CASSPHAIRDRGAYTEAFF,TGTGCCAGCTCACCTCACGCCATCCGGGACAGGGGAGCGTACACTGAAGCTTTCTTT
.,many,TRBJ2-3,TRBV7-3,CASSLGGSGVTQYF,TGTGCCAGCAGCTTAGGAGGGAGTGGTGTTACGCAGTATTTT
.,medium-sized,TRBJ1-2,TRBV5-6,CASSLEGSNYGYTF,TGTGCCAGCAGCTTGGAAGGCAGTAACTATGGCTACACCTTC
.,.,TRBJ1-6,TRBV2,CASSEAWGSPLHF,TGTGCCAGCAGTGAAGCTTGGGGTTCACCCCTCCACTTT
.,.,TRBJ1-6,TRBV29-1,CSVAADSANSPLHF,TGCAGCGTTGCCGCCGACAGTGCTAATTCACCCCTCCACTTT
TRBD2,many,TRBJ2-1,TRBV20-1,CRSYGGRAIDEQFF,TGCAGGAGCTATGGCGGGAGGGCCATCGATGAGCAGTTCTTC
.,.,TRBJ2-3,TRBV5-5,CASSSTSTDTQYF,TGTGCCAGCAGCTCTACGAGCACAGATACGCAGTATTTT
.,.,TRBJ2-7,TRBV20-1,CSATSTSYEQYF,TGCAGTGCTACGAGCACCTCCTACGAGCAGTACTTC
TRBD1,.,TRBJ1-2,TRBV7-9,CASSSGTGGYTF,TGTGCCAGCAGCTCCGGGACAGGCGGCTACACCTTC
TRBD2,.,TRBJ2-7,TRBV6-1,CASNRLAGVYEQYF,TGTGCCAGCAATCGACTAGCGGGAGTTTACGAGCAGTACTTC
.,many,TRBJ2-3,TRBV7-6,CASSLAFTDTQYF,TGTGCCAGCAGCTTAGCCTTCACAGATACGCAGTATTTT
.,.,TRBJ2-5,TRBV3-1,CASSQDRGPEKTQYF,TGTGCCAGCAGCCAAGATAGGGGTCCGGAGAAGACCCAGTACTTC
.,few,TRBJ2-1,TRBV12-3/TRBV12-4,CASGSNNEQFF,TGTGCCAGCGGATCTAACAATGAGCAGTTCTTC
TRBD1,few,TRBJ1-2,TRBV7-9,CASSSDRTGGGSYTF,TGTGCCAGCAGTTCCGATCGAACAGGGGGCGGAAGCTACACCTTC
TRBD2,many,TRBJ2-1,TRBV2,CASSGGLVYEQFF,TGTGCCAGCAGTGGAGGACTAGTTTATGAGCAGTTCTTC
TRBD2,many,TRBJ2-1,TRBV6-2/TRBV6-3,CASSYSSGVYNEQFF,TGTGCCAGCAGTTACTCAAGCGGGGTCTACAATGAGCAGTTCTTC
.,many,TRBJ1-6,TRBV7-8,CASSLGRDNSPLHF,TGTGCCAGCAGCTTAGGGAGAGATAATTCACCCCTCCACTTT
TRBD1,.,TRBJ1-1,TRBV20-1,CSAAKGASEAFF,TGCAGTGCCGCTAAGGGGGCAAGTGAAGCTTTCTTT
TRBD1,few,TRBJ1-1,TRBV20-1,CSARGQEGRQAFF,TGCAGTGCTAGGGGACAGGAGGGTAGGCAAGCTTTCTTT
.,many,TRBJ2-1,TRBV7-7,CASSLDGYNEQFF,TGTGCCAGCAGCTTAGACGGGTACAATGAGCAGTTCTTC
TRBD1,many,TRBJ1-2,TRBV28,CASSSPDRGGGYTF,TGTGCCAGCAGTTCCCCGGACAGGGGGGGTGGCTACACCTTC
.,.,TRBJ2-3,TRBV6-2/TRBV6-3,CASSSSGTGTRNTDTQYF,TGTGCCAGCAGCTCCTCTGGCACCGGGACGAGAAACACAGATACGCAGTATTTT
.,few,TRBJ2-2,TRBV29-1,CSVDGQGEGELFF,TGCAGCGTTGACGGGCAGGGAGAGGGGGAGCTGTTTTTT
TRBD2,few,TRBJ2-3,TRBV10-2,CASSAAAGASDTQYF,TGCGCCAGCAGTGCGGCAGCGGGAGCTTCAGATACGCAGTATTTT